Below are 8 T cell receptor beta chains sequenced from a single sample in a study of blood T cell repertoires in COVID-19. The data were produced by immunoSEQ multiplex PCR, yet TCRdb's version contains in-frame clones alone and is incomplete. Among some 400,000 clones listed, about 90% were seen once. The source material was peripheral blood. The receptors here all came from a woman in her 30s with COVID-19, enrolled during active disease.

The chain links TRBV14 to TRBJ2-7; TRBD1 is a possible D gene (6 bases). The germline CDR1 and CDR2 sequences are SGHDN and FVKESK. The V end was cut by 2 bases, the J end by 3 bases, with 11 bases between. The CDR3 runs 14 residues. The CDR3, as DNA: TGTGCCAGCAGCCAATTTGAGGGGGTCTACGAGCAGTACTTC. This gives the protein CASSQFEGVYEQYF.

The chain combines TRBV2 with TRBJ2-3; D remains unclear. V was pared by 4 bases and J by 2 bases, with 10 bases between. From germline, CDR1 is SNHLY and CDR2 FYNNEI. The CDR3 contains 14 residues. The CDR3, as DNA: TGTGCCAGCAGTGCCAGCCTAGTCACAGATACGCAGTATTTT. It is translated as CASSASLVTDTQYF.

The chain carries TRBV5-6 and TRBJ1-5; 8 bases are a match to TRBD1. The V gene's germline CDR1 is SGHDT and CDR2 YYEEEE. This CDR3 comprises 14 residues. The V and J ends lost 4 bases and 4 bases, in that order; junction bases with no gene match: 4. CDR3 amino acids: CASSRTGTNQPQHF. Written as DNA, the CDR3 is TGTGCCAGCAGCCGGACAGGGACAAATCAGCCCCAGCATTTT.

V and J are TRBV12-5 and TRBJ2-7; D remains unclear. Germline V gene data show CDR1 as LGHNT and CDR2 as FRNRAP. The CDR3 spans 12 residues. Trimming took off 2 bases at V and 5 bases at J, with 7 bases between the two ends. The CDR3 bases are TGTGCTAGTGGTTTGAATGCGGACGAGCAGTACTTC. It is translated as CASGLNADEQYF. Variable domain in full (rest from reference TRBV12-5 and TRBJ2-7): DARVTQTPRHKVTEMGQEVTMRCQPILGHNTVFWYRQTMMQGLELLAYFRNRAPLDDSGMPKDRFSAEMPDATLATLKIQPSEPRDSAVYFCASGLNADEQYFGPGTRLTVT.

The chain recombines TRBV24-1 with TRBJ1-4; 7 bases are a match to TRBD1. Germline V gene data show CDR1 as KGHDR and CDR2 as SFDVKD. The CDR3 length is 15 residues. V dropped 4 bases and J dropped 7; count of bases not matched to a gene: 8. As DNA, the CDR3 is TGTGCCACCAGTGAGAACAGGGGAGGAATTGAAAAACTGTTTTTT. Encoded protein: CATSENRGGIEKLFF.

The rearrangement links TRBV25-1 to TRBJ2-7; perhaps TRBD1 as D (5 bases). Germline assignment: CDR1 MGHDK and CDR2 SYGVNS. This CDR3 spans 13 amino acids. V was shortened by 6 bases and J by 0 bases, with 9 bases between the two germline ends. CDR3 in DNA: TGTGCCAGCAGCCCAGACAGCTCCTACGAGCAGTACTTC. It encodes CASSPDSSYEQYF.

V is TRBV27 and J is TRBJ1-6; D is perhaps TRBD1 (6 bases). V was pared by 7 bases and J by 10 bases, with 20 bases between. CDR3 length: 15 residues. Per the germline V gene, CDR1 is MNHEY and CDR2 is SMNVEV (reference sequence). CDR3 protein: CASTSRTGLQSPLHF. CDR3 bases: TGTGCCAGCACTTCCCGAACAGGGCTCCAATCACCCCTCCACTTT.

This chain links TRBV11-3 with TRBJ2-4; D might be TRBD2 (6 bases). Looked up from germline, CDR1 is SGHNT and CDR2 is YENEEA. The CDR3 loop spans 17 amino acids. The V end lost 0 bases, the J end lost 0 bases, and 12 bases lay between the germline ends. CDR3 residues: CASSLEGAGLAKNIQYF. CDR3 nucleotide sequence: TGTGCCAGCAGCTTAGAAGGGGCGGGGCTAGCCAAAAACATTCAGTACTTC.